This T cell receptor (beta chain) was retrieved from a study of response to subunit inactivated influenza vaccine. General study points: Authors proposed each seasonal influenza vaccination draws in few new T cells.

V shed 7 bases and J shed 4 bases, with 13 bases lying between them. This CDR3 has 13 residues. This clonotype was observed a handful of times. Its antigen is undetermined. TCRdb reanalysed the RT-PCR reads using MiXCR and keeps one entry per CDR3 protein. The sample carries roughly 460,000 distinct CDR3 sequences, over 9.5% recorded once. The sequence was collected from a man aged 45-65 years who received an inactivated influenza vaccine. The sequencing here drew on PBMCs from blood, taken roughly 45 days after vaccination. V is TRBV12-3 or TRBV12-4 and J is TRBJ2-5; tentative D call: TRBD1 (6 bases). For the CDR3, the DNA is TGTGCCAGCACCCGGGACACTCGAGAGACCCAGTACTTC. Translating it yields CASTRDTRETQYF.